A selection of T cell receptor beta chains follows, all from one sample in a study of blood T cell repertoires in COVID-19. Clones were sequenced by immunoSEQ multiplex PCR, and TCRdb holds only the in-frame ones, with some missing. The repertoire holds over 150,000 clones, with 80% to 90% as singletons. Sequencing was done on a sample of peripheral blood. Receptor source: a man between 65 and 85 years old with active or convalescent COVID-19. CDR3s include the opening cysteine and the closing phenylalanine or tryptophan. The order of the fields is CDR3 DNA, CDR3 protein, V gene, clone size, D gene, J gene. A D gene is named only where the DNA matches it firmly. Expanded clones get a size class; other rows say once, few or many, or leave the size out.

DNA: TGTGCCAGCAAATTCCAGGGGAACACTGAAGCTTTCTTT
CDR3: CASKFQGNTEAFF
V: TRBV6-5
size: .
D: .
J: TRBJ1-1

DNA: TGTGCCTGGAGTGTACGCTGGCAATCACCCCTCCACTTT
CDR3: CAWSVRWQSPLHF
V: TRBV30
size: .
D: .
J: TRBJ1-6

DNA: TGTGCCAGCAGTTACGGGGCAGGGGGCTCTGGGGAGACCCAGTACTTC
CDR3: CASSYGAGGSGETQYF
V: TRBV6-5
size: .
D: TRBD1
J: TRBJ2-5

DNA: TGTGCCAGTAGTACCGACGGGGGGGCCCACTATGGCTACACCTTC
CDR3: CASSTDGGAHYGYTF
V: TRBV19
size: .
D: .
J: TRBJ1-2

DNA: TGTGCCTGGAGGCGAGATACCCCTGGGGCCAACGTCCTGACTTTC
CDR3: CAWRRDTPGANVLTF
V: TRBV30
size: .
D: .
J: TRBJ2-6

DNA: TGCGCCAGCAGCCAAACGCCACAGGGGCCGCGGGAGACCCAGTACTTC
CDR3: CASSQTPQGPRETQYF
V: TRBV4-3
size: .
D: TRBD1
J: TRBJ2-5

DNA: TGTGCCAGCTCACCACTCGCCGGGACAGGGGTCGATAATTCACCCCTCCACTTT
CDR3: CASSPLAGTGVDNSPLHF
V: TRBV18
size: .
D: TRBD1
J: TRBJ1-6

DNA: TGTGCCTGGAGGCACTTCATTGGGACTTATGAAAAACTGTTTTTT
CDR3: CAWRHFIGTYEKLFF
V: TRBV30
size: .
D: .
J: TRBJ1-4

DNA: TGTGCCAGTAGTATAGAGGTTCCTCCCGGGAGCTCCTACAATGAGCAGTTCTTC
CDR3: CASSIEVPPGSSYNEQFF
V: TRBV19
size: few
D: .
J: TRBJ2-1

DNA: TGCGCCAGCAGTGAAGCGGGACAGGGATTTCTTGGCTACACCTTC
CDR3: CASSEAGQGFLGYTF
V: TRBV10-2
size: .
D: TRBD1
J: TRBJ1-2

DNA: TGTGCCAGCAGCTCACAGGGGGTCAGCAGTCAGCCCCAGCATTTT
CDR3: CASSSQGVSSQPQHF
V: TRBV7-9
size: .
D: TRBD1
J: TRBJ1-5

DNA: TGTGCCAGCAGTGAATCGGGACAGTGGAGTGGGGATACGCAGTATTTT
CDR3: CASSESGQWSGDTQYF
V: TRBV25-1
size: .
D: TRBD1
J: TRBJ2-3

DNA: TGTGCCAGCAGTTCGGACAGGACTTATACTAACTATGGCTACACCTTC
CDR3: CASSSDRTYTNYGYTF
V: TRBV27
size: .
D: TRBD1
J: TRBJ1-2

DNA: TGTGCCTGGAGTAAACAGGGTGGGGAGACCCAGTACTTC
CDR3: CAWSKQGGETQYF
V: TRBV30
size: .
D: .
J: TRBJ2-5

DNA: TGTGCCAGCAGCCAGGGTCTTACGGCGGATGGCTACACCTTC
CDR3: CASSQGLTADGYTF
V: TRBV3-1/TRBV3-2
size: .
D: .
J: TRBJ1-2

DNA: TGTGCCAGCCGGGACAGGGAATACAATGAGCAGTTCTTC
CDR3: CASRDREYNEQFF
V: TRBV12-3/TRBV12-4
size: .
D: TRBD1
J: TRBJ2-1

DNA: TGTGCCTGGAGTGTAGGCGGGACAGACACTGAAGCTTTCTTT
CDR3: CAWSVGGTDTEAFF
V: TRBV30
size: .
D: TRBD1
J: TRBJ1-1

DNA: TGTGCCAGCAGTTCAGGGACTAGCGGGAGGGGTGAGCAGTTCTTC
CDR3: CASSSGTSGRGEQFF
V: TRBV11-2
size: few
D: TRBD2
J: TRBJ2-1

DNA: TGTGCCAGCAGTTTAGCGGGGGCGGGTAGCTATGGCTACACCTTC
CDR3: CASSLAGAGSYGYTF
V: TRBV27
size: .
D: .
J: TRBJ1-2

DNA: TGCGCCAGCAGCTCTCAGGGCGCGAACACTGAAGCTTTCTTT
CDR3: CASSSQGANTEAFF
V: TRBV5-1
size: .
D: .
J: TRBJ1-1

DNA: TGTGCCAGCTCACCATATGGACAGGGAGGGTTTGTGGAGCAGTACTTC
CDR3: CASSPYGQGGFVEQYF
V: TRBV18
size: once
D: .
J: TRBJ2-7

DNA: TGCGCCAGCAGCTTAACAGGGGTGGATCAGCCCCAGCATTTT
CDR3: CASSLTGVDQPQHF
V: TRBV5-1
size: .
D: TRBD1
J: TRBJ1-5

DNA: TGTGCCAGCAGTTTTCGGACAGGAACAGCCCTCCACTTT
CDR3: CASSFRTGTALHF
V: TRBV27
size: .
D: TRBD1
J: TRBJ1-6

DNA: TGTGCCAGCAGTACGGGTACAGATACGCAGTATTTT
CDR3: CASSTGTDTQYF
V: TRBV7-6
size: .
D: .
J: TRBJ2-3

DNA: TGTGCCAGTAGGTCGGGACAGGGAGGTGAGCAGTTCTTC
CDR3: CASRSGQGGEQFF
V: TRBV19
size: .
D: TRBD1
J: TRBJ2-1

DNA: TGTGCCAGCCAAAAGGGGCGCCATCAGCCCCAGCATTTT
CDR3: CASQKGRHQPQHF
V: TRBV6-5
size: .
D: .
J: TRBJ1-5

DNA: TGCGCCAGCAGATACAGTAATGAAAAACTGTTTTTT
CDR3: CASRYSNEKLFF
V: TRBV5-1
size: .
D: .
J: TRBJ1-4

DNA: TGTGCCAGCAGCTTAGGACAGGGTGAAAGCTACACCTTC
CDR3: CASSLGQGESYTF
V: TRBV7-2
size: .
D: TRBD1
J: TRBJ1-2

DNA: TGTGCCAGCTCACCTCAGGAATCTGGCTACACCTTC
CDR3: CASSPQESGYTF
V: TRBV18
size: .
D: .
J: TRBJ1-2

DNA: TGTGCCAGCAGCTCCGGGACAGGGATCTACGAGCAGTACTTC
CDR3: CASSSGTGIYEQYF
V: TRBV7-9
size: .
D: TRBD1
J: TRBJ2-7

DNA: TGTGCCATCGCGGGGACAGCGAACACTGAAGCTTTCTTT
CDR3: CAIAGTANTEAFF
V: TRBV10-3
size: .
D: TRBD1
J: TRBJ1-1

DNA: TGTGCCAGTACCGGAGGGACAGGGGGAGGCTATGGCTACACCTTC
CDR3: CASTGGTGGGYGYTF
V: TRBV19
size: .
D: TRBD1
J: TRBJ1-2

DNA: TGCAGCGTTACACACCTCTACGAGCAGTACTTC
CDR3: CSVTHLYEQYF
V: TRBV29-1
size: .
D: .
J: TRBJ2-7

DNA: TGCGCCAGCAGCCTAGACAGGATTAGCTCCTACGAGCAGTACTTC
CDR3: CASSLDRISSYEQYF
V: TRBV5-1
size: .
D: .
J: TRBJ2-7

DNA: TGTGCCAGCAGCTTGAACACCTACATCGGGAAGCTGTTTTTT
CDR3: CASSLNTYIGKLFF
V: TRBV7-2
size: .
D: .
J: TRBJ2-2

DNA: TGTGCCAGCAGCCGTTGGCATGTGGCTGCTAATGAAAAACTGTTTTTT
CDR3: CASSRWHVAANEKLFF
V: TRBV3-1/TRBV3-2
size: .
D: .
J: TRBJ1-4

DNA: TGTGCCAGCAAGGGGAACAGGGCCTTACAAGAGACCCAGTACTTC
CDR3: CASKGNRALQETQYF
V: TRBV27
size: .
D: .
J: TRBJ2-5